Given below is one TCR beta chain in context. The antigen this receptor binds is unknown. There are no base qualities to consult, and no much larger clone falls within one base. This sample was included in a study of monozygotic twins with cystic fibrosis (dated by TCRdb to the early 2020s). Regarding the study in general: Around 3 micrograms of fragmented DNA went through approximately 14 PCR cycles to produce barcoded libraries. The study compared TCR beta repertoires within and between 16 monozygotic twin pairs with cystic fibrosis to assess genetic influence on V and J gene usage. Made up mostly of children and adolescents, the cohort included ten female and six male twin pairs ranging in age from about 2.0 to 36.4 years, with a median of about 9.1 years. On the day blood was drawn, the twins' weight-for-height and FEVPerc (FEV1 disease centile) were ranked against those of the roughly 990 cohort participants. Data for three of the twin pairs had been reported earlier in a different context.

Following the manufacturer's instructions, TCR beta CDR3 regions were amplified by multiplex PCR with the immunoSEQ immune profiling system. An Illumina NextSeq system was used to carry out the sequencing. The authors' analysis ran thus. Sequence data were processed on the immunoSEQ Analyzer platform, and clonality was computed as the square root of Simpson's index of productive rearrangements. Jensen-Shannon distance served as the measure of similarity in V and J usage, while OLGA was used to compute CDR3 generation probabilities. The researchers looked up shared CDR3 sequences in the immuneACCESS database (August 2020) and in VDJdb (December 2020). The source is immuneACCESS, and TCRdb retained only in-frame sequences with V and J called. Part of the clones is not carried over; for the studies checked, unresolved V genes explain less than half of this, and the remainder is unexplained. V and J calls and clone size are given by that table; D and trimming were obtained from the DNA. In all, the sample holds some 33,000 clones, and 90% to 95% of those were seen once. Of the sample, 0.19% is held by the ten largest clones.

The twin pairs came from the European Cystic Fibrosis Twin and Sibling Study Cohort, which recruited patients from about 160 CF clinics across 14 European countries. Zygosity and CFTR genotype were verified in-house, and zygosity was tested by multiplex PCR of nine short tandem repeat loci. Peripheral blood was sampled from each twin, with clinical parameters recorded on the day of blood sampling. Genomic DNA was isolated from peripheral blood cells with phenol/chloroform and kept in TE buffer at 4 degrees C. V and J are truncated by 6 bases and 7 bases respectively, leaving an intervening sequence of 12 bases. The CDR3 runs 13 amino acids, cysteine and phenylalanine included. Only the CDR3 region is kept as DNA, spanning 39 bases read in frame from base 1. From a lookup of the germline V gene (reference sequence), CDR1 and CDR2 are LNHDA and SQIVND. What the research found in general, with its limitations: Simpson clonality tended to be low (median approximately 0.0095), which suggests a naive-dominated repertoire, although clonality was higher in the most severely affected patients. Significantly higher nucleotide-identical clonotype sharing was observed within monozygotic CF twin pairs than between unrelated CF individuals (P = 0.000026, Mann-Whitney). The greatest similarity to the co-twin was observed for V gene usage in 13 of 16 pairs and for J usage in 8 of 16 pairs, which suggested genetic constraints. The cohort was small, and no association was found between shared CDR3 numbers and age, concordance or disease severity.

The chain is assembled from TRBV19 and TRBJ1-4; 5 matching bases give a weak D call of TRBD1. Material for sequencing was blood. The sequence was obtained from a boy aged 2-15 years with cystic fibrosis. The bases read TGTGCCAGTAGGACAGTCTTCGGTGAAAAACTGTTTTTT. It encodes CASRTVFGEKLFF.